The 9 T cell receptor beta chains in this list originate from one sample, sequenced in a study of cytomegalovirus exposure and HLA in healthy donors. Amplification used 60 Vbeta primers and 13 Jbeta primers. Measured with immunoSEQ multiplex PCR; TCRdb has only the in-frame clones, and not every one. The sample has about 180,000 clones, 82% seen once; the top ten hold approximately 1.4%. Input material: PBMCs. The receptors stem from a man aged 40-49 years in good health and CMV-seronegative.

The chain has TRBV11-3 and TRBJ1-2; the match to TRBD1 covers 9 bases. This CDR3 spans 14 amino acids. Looked up from germline, CDR1 is SGHNT and CDR2 is YENEEA. V lost 3 bases and J lost 8; bases outside the gene matches: 7. CDR3 sequence reads: CASSLGQGLEGYTF. The DNA of the CDR3 is TGTGCCAGCAGCTTGGGACAGGGTTTGGAGGGCTACACCTTC.

J is TRBJ2-1 and V is TRBV7-2; TRBD2 agrees at 11 bases. The CDR3 is made up of 16 amino acids. CDR1 and CDR2 from the germline V gene are SGHTA and FQGNSA. The V and J ends lost 5 bases and 7 bases, in that order; junction bases with no gene match: 10. The CDR3 sequence: CASSRNLAGGNNEQFF. The CDR3 DNA reads TGTGCCAGCAGCCGAAACCTAGCGGGAGGTAATAATGAGCAGTTCTTC.

CDR3 nucleotide sequence: TGTGCCAGTAGTATAGGTTCCATACAGGGGGACGAGCAGTACTTC. The encoded protein is CASSIGSIQGDEQYF. The rearrangement uses TRBV19 and TRBJ2-7; 8 nucleotides match TRBD1. Trimming took 1 base from V and 5 from J; bases not matched to a gene: 7. The germline V gene encodes CDR1 LNHDA and CDR2 SQIVND (reference sequence). The CDR3 contains 15 residues.

The chain recombines TRBV4-2 with TRBJ2-2; 11 bases fit TRBD2. Germline trimming cut 0 bases from V and 3 bases from J; bases unmatched to any gene: 6. This CDR3 region has 18 residues. The germline V gene has CDR1 LGHNA and CDR2 YNFKEQ. The CDR3 protein is CASSQEVAGGQDTGELFF. DNA for the CDR3: TGTGCCAGCAGCCAAGAGGTAGCGGGGGGGCAAGACACCGGGGAGCTGTTTTTT.

This chain's CDR3 is CASSHTDTQYF. DNA of the CDR3: TGTGCCAGCAGCCACACAGATACGCAGTATTTT. The chain recombines TRBV6-5 with TRBJ2-3, with unresolved D. There are 11 residues in the CDR3. Per germline, CDR1 MNHEY and CDR2 SVGAGI. Trimming pared 6 bases from V and 2 bases from J, leaving 3 bases between.

This clone has just a few counts. This chain connects TRBV10-3 to TRBJ1-5; tentatively, D is TRBD1 (6 bases). Germline V lookup: CDR1 ENHRY, CDR2 SYGVKD. The CDR3 runs 16 residues. Trimming took off 5 bases at V and 1 base at J, with 15 bases between the two ends. Here the CDR3 reads CAISSDRPISNQPQHF. The CDR3 region has the DNA TGTGCCATCAGTTCCGACAGGCCGATCAGCAATCAGCCCCAGCATTTT.

This clone was seen a few times. The chain employs TRBV7-8 and TRBJ1-5, with 7 bases that match TRBD1. J lost 5 bases, V lost 1 base, and 5 bases had no gene match. This CDR3 region has 15 residues. Germline CDR1 reads SGHVS; CDR2 reads FQNEAQ. The CDR3 protein is CASSLDGTVYQPQHF. The CDR3 nucleotides read TGTGCCAGCAGCTTAGATGGGACAGTTTATCAGCCCCAGCATTTT.

This chain joins TRBV11-3 and TRBJ2-2; 10 positions match TRBD2. CDR3 length: 20 residues. The J segment lost 4 bases and the V segment lost 1 base, leaving 15 bases of the junction unmatched. Germline V CDR1 and CDR2: SGHNT, YENEEA. The CDR3 here is CASSLVFSSSGSGFTGELFF. The CDR3 DNA reads as TGTGCCAGCAGCTTAGTGTTCTCTTCTAGCGGGAGTGGATTCACCGGGGAGCTGTTTTTT.

Only a few counts were recorded for this clone. V is TRBV5-1 and J is TRBJ2-7; perhaps TRBD1 as D (6 bases). The V end was cut by 0 bases, the J end by 3 bases, with 10 bases between. The V gene's germline CDR1 is SGHRS and CDR2 YFSETQ. This CDR3 is 14 amino acids long. This CDR3 reads CASSLGDTVYEQYF. In DNA, the CDR3 is TGCGCCAGCAGCTTGGGGGACACCGTCTACGAGCAGTACTTC. Filled out from reference TRBV5-1 and TRBJ2-7, the complete variable domain reads KAGVTQTPRYLIKTRGQQVTLSCSPISGHRSVSWYQQTPGQGLQFLFEYFSETQRNKGNFPGRFSGRQFSNSRSEMNVSTLELGDSALYLCASSLGDTVYEQYFGPGTRLTVT.